This T cell receptor (beta chain) was observed in a study of neurological immune-mediated disorders. Regarding the study as a whole: In HTLV-1-associated myelopathy, TCR clonal expansion was greatest, and in multiple sclerosis it was least, below healthy controls.

The sample holds many counts of this clonotype. Its antigen remains unknown. Germline values: CDR1 SQVTM, CDR2 ANQGSEA. The CDR3 loop spans 15 amino acids. With 0 bases removed from V and 6 bases from J, the gap between germline ends came to 17 bases. TCRdb used MiXCR to reprocess the 5' RACE reads, holding one entry per CDR3 protein. The sample contains under 85,000 distinct CDR3 sequences, around 14% of which appear only once. The TCR sequence derives from a woman in her fifties or sixties in good health. V and J are TRBV29-1 and TRBJ1-2; D is unclear. Source material: PBMCs. In DNA, the CDR3 is TGCAGCGTTGAAGATCGAGTCGGGCAGAGAGATGGCTACACCTTC. Its protein product is CSVEDRVGQRDGYTF.